The entry below gives a single T cell receptor beta chain sequence along with its context. Isolation per sample recovered at least 6.5 million PBMCs. V was pared by 10 bases and J by 8 bases, with 14 bases between. This CDR3 region has 11 residues. Germline V gives CDR1 SNHLY, CDR2 FYNNEI. The data stem from a study of blood T cells in healthy people across ages. Turning to the study itself: Capture by template switching was about one barcoded beta molecule per two T cells.

It was with a sample-barcoded 5' primer and a J-beta primer mix that a second PCR of roughly 7 to 12 cycles was run. Every cDNA was tagged by a template-switch adaptor with 12 random nucleotides. TCRdb re-derived calls from the 5' RACE reads in MiXCR, one entry per CDR3 protein. Of hundreds of thousands of distinct CDR3 sequences listed, about 30% are singletons. The rearrangement uses TRBV2 and TRBJ1-1, with D uncertain. The sample was blood. The source of this sequence is a woman of 80 years or more in good health. The CDR3 loop is CATTRAWEAFF. Here the CDR3 DNA reads TGTGCCACCACAAGGGCGTGGGAAGCTTTCTTT.